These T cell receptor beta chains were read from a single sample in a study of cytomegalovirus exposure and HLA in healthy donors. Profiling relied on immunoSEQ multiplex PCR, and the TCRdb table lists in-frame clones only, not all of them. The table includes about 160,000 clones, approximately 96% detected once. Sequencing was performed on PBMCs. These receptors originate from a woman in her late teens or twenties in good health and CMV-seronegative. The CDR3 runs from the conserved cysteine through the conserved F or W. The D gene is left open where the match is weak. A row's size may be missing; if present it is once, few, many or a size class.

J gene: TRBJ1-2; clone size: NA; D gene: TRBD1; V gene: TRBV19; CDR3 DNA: TGTGCCAGTAGTACTGACAGGGTTATCTCTGGCTACACCTTC; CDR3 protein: CASSTDRVISGYTF
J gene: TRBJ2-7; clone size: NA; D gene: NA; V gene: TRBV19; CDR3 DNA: TGTGCCAGTAGTATATACCTGACCGCGGACTACGAGCAGTACTTC; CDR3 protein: CASSIYLTADYEQYF
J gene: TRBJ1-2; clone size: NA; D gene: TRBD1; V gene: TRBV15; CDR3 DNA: TGTGCCACCAGCAGAGATCGAGGGGCCGACAGGGACTATGGCTACACCTTC; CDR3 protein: CATSRDRGADRDYGYTF
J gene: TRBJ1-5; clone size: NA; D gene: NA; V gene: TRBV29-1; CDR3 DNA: TGCAGCGTCGGGGAGGGCAATCAGCCCCAGCATTTT; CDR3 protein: CSVGEGNQPQHF
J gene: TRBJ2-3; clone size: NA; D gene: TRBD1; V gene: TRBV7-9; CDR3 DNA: TGTGCCAGCAGCTCCGGACAGGGGGGTCGGACTGATACGCAGTATTTT; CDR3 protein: CASSSGQGGRTDTQYF
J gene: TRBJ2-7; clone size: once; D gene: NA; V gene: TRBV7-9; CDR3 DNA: TGTGCCAGCAGCTCATCGAGCAACGAGCAGTACTTC; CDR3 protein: CASSSSSNEQYF
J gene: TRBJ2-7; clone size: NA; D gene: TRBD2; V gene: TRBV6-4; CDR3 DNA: TGTGCCAGCAGTGACTCTTGCCTGATAGCGGGGGACTACGAGCAGTACTTC; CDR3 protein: CASSDSCLIAGDYEQYF
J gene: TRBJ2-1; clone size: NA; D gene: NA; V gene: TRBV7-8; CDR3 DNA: TGTGCCAGCAGCTTAAGGGGTAATGACTACAATGAGCAGTTCTTC; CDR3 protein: CASSLRGNDYNEQFF
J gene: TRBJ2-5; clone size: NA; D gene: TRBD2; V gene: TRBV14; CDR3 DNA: TGTGCCAGCAGCGGACTAGCGGGGGTAACAGGGGGGACCCAGTACTTC; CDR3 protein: CASSGLAGVTGGTQYF
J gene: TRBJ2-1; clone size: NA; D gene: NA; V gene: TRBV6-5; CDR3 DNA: TGTGCCAGTAGACAGGTTGCTCACAATGAGCAGTTCTTC; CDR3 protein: CASRQVAHNEQFF
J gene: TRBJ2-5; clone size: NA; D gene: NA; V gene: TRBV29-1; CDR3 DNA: TGCAGCGTTATGGCTCTGTACCAAGAGACCCAGTACTTC; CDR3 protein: CSVMALYQETQYF
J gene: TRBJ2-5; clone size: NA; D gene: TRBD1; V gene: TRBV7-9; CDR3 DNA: TGTGCCAGCAGCGCGTGGACAGGGGAAGAGACCCAGTACTTC; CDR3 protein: CASSAWTGEETQYF
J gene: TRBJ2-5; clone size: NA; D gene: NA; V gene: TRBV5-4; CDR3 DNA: TGTGCCAGCAGCTTGGCCGGCGGGGAGACCCAGTACTTC; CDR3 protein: CASSLAGGETQYF
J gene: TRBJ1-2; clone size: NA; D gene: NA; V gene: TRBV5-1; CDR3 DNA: TGCGCCAGCAGCCTCGGGGGGAGCTATGGCTACACCTTC; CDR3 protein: CASSLGGSYGYTF
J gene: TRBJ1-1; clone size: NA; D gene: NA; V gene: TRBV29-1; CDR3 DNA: TGCAGCGTTGAGACACAAAGGGGGTTCACTGAAGCTTTCTTT; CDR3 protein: CSVETQRGFTEAFF